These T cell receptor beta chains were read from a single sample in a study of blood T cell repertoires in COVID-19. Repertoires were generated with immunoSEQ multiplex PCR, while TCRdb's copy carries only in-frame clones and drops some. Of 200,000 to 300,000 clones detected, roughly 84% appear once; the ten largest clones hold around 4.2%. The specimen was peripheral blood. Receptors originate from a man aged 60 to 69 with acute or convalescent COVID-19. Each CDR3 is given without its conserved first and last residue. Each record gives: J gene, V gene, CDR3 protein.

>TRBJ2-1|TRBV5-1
ASSLGTGAHNEQF
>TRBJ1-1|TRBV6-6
ASSYFVNTEAF
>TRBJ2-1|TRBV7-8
ASSSGGGVFYNEQF
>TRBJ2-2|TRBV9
ASSGGLQNTGELF
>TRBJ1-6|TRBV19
ASTDIRNSPLH
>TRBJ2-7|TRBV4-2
ASSLNEGGGGYEQY
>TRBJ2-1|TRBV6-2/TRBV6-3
ASSRTGGYNEQF
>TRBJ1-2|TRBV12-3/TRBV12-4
ASSLQGLGGYT
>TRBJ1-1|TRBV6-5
ASSLYRVSGAF
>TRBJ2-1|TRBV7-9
ASSPNYNEQF
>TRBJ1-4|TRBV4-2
ASSLGQGRYATNEKLF
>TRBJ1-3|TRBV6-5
ASSFDSVPGNTIY
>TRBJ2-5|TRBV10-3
AIKRLAGAEETQY
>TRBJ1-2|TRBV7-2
ASSLGQNYGYT
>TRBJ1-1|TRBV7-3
ASSPQVKGAHMNTEAF
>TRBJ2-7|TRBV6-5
ASRFGRTYEQY
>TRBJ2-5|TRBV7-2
ASSWASGQETQY
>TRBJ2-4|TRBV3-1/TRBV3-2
ASSPRLAGGHFQTKNIQY
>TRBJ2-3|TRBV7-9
ASSLARTGGDIGY
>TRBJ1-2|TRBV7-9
ASSLFPSRQGGIYGYT
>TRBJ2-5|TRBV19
ASSVPAGRGTQY
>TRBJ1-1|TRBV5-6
ASSLTSNTEAF
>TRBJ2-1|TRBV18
ASSPSLYNEQF
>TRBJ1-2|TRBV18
ASSPSAGVGNGYT
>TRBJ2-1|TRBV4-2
ASSQGLPEAYNEQF
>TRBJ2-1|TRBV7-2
ASSTLTSEREQF
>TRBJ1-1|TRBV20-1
SGEGNTEAF
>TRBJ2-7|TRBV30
AFDRGGNYEQY
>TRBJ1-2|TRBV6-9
ASSDPRGGDYGYT
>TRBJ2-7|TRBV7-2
ASSLDGGGPLREQY
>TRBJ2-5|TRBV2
ASSGTSGGQETQY
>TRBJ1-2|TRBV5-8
ASRGGPDYGYT
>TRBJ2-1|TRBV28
ASSFPGLAGYNEQF
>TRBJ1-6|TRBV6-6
ASSGLGGNSPLH
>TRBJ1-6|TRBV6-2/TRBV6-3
ASSYYRTARDSPLH
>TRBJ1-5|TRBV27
ASSLSGEGNQPQH
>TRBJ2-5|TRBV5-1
ASSPGLRETQY
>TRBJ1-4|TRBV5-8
ASSPRVQGLYEKLF
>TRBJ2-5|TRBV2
ASSADRGETQY
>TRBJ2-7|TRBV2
ASTSGIYEQY
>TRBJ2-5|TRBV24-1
ATSDFPAEGQETQY
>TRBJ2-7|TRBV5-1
ASSLDRDRAYEQY
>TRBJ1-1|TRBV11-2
ASSFNRGRTEAF
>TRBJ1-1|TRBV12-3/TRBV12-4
ASRSTSTEAF
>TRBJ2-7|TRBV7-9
ASSLARVDEQY
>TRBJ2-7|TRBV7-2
ASSLAHSSYEQY
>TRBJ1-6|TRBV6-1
ASSELATGSYNSPLH
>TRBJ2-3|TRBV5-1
ASSLDQGSDTQY
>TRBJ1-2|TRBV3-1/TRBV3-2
ASSFQGDGYT
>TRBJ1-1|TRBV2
ASSGDRGIFTEAF
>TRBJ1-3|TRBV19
ASRTGTSGNTIY
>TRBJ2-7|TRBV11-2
ASTYGGVSYEQY
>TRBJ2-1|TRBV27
ASSRKGQAIVNEQF